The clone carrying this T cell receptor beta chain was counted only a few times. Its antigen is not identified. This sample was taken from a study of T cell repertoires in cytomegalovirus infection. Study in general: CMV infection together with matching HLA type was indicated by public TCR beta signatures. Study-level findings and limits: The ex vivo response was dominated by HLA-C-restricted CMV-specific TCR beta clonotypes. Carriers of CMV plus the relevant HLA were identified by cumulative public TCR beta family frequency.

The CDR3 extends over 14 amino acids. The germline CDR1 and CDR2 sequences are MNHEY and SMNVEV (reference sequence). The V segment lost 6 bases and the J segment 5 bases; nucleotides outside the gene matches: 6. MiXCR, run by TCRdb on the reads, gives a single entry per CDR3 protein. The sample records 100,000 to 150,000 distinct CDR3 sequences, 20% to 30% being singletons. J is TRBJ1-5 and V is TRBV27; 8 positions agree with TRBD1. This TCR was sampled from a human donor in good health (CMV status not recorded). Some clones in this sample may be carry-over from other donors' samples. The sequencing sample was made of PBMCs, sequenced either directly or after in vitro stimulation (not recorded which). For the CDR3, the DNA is TGTGCCAGCAGATGGACAGGGAACGATCAGCCCCAGCATTTT. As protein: CASRWTGNDQPQHF.